This TCR beta chain was captured in a study of beta chain features in type 1 diabetes. Study-wide findings and caveats: The study found fewer insertions and more deletions at VDJ junctions in type 1 diabetes patients.

What was sequenced were expressed TCRB transcripts, since all of the isolated RNA had been reverse transcribed. Assay: immunoSEQ multiplex PCR; the TCRdb copy retains only in-frame clones and omits some. The table shows approximately 160,000 clones, with less than 9.5% occurring only once. Trimming pared 3 bases from V and 6 bases from J, leaving 15 bases between. The CDR3 is made up of 15 amino acids. Per the germline V gene, CDR1 is MDHEN and CDR2 is SYDVKM. This clone was seen only a few times. Its target is unknown. The chain uses TRBV28 and TRBJ2-1; a weak D match, TRBD2 (5 bases). The clonotype originates from a man aged 18 to 35 in good health. Sequencing used central memory CD4+ T cells from blood. The CDR3 here is CASSFATTSRNEQFF. The CDR3 DNA reads as TGTGCCAGCAGTTTTGCGACTACCTCACGCAATGAGCAGTTCTTC.